This T cell receptor beta chain was recorded in a study of post-analysis software for immune sequencing data. Turning to the study itself: The patients showed relapsing-remitting, secondary progressive and progressive-relapsing multiple sclerosis courses. Study-level findings and limits: Strong co-clustering by F measure linked samples that shared a preparation batch. Comparison with controls showed significantly lower normalized Chao1 diversity in multiple sclerosis patients. With TRBV5-6, TRBV5-1 and TRBV20-1 included, roughly five TRBV segments were more frequent in patients than in controls.

V lost 6 bases to trimming and J lost 1 base, with 13 bases between them. The CDR3 is made up of 15 amino acids. Unique molecular identifiers were built into the TCR beta cDNA libraries. T cells numbering about 0.95 to 10 million yielded roughly 500,000 cDNA molecules. TCRdb re-analysed the PCR reads in MiXCR, keeping a single row per CDR3 protein. Among approximately 690,000 distinct CDR3 sequences listed, 55% to 70% were seen once. This clonotype was observed a handful of times. The antigen is undetermined. The chain carries TRBV12-3 or TRBV12-4 and TRBJ1-5; D is perhaps TRBD1 (6 bases). The specimen sequenced was blood. This TCR derives from a girl between 2 and 10 years old with multiple sclerosis. CDR3 in amino acids: CASRAQGSSNQPQHF. CDR3 in DNA: TGTGCCAGCAGGGCTCAGGGGAGCAGCAATCAGCCCCAGCATTTT.